The 17 T cell receptor beta chains reported below all come from one sample, sequenced in a study of metastatic and nonmetastatic thyroid tumors (dated by TCRdb to 2019 to 2021). Library preparation was by PCR. TCRdb records Illumina HiSeq 4000 as the sequencer. Starting from the raw public reads, TCRdb applied fastp trimming at Q25, assembled clones with MiXCR and retained in-frame beta chains. Within this sample are about 56,000 clones, with 25% to 35% of them counted one time only. Around a sixth of the sample belongs to the ten largest clones. Before undergoing thyroid surgery, none of the patients had been given any kind of treatment. The sample consisted of blood. These receptors were taken from a female donor with papillary thyroid cancer or a benign thyroid nodule (not recorded which). Some clones in this sample may be carry-over from other donors' samples.

This clone has only a few counts. This chain links TRBV28 with TRBJ2-1; 7 nucleotides agree with TRBD1. The CDR3 spans 17 residues. V lost 6 bases, J lost 9 bases, and 20 bases stayed unmatched. Per germline, CDR1 MDHEN and CDR2 SYDVKM. CDR3 nucleotides: TGTGCCAGCAGCCAGACCTCGGACAGGCGACTGCGGAGTGAGCAGTTCTTC. Translated: CASSQTSDRRLRSEQFF.

At least ten counts were recorded for this clone. The chain joins TRBV11-2 to TRBJ1-6; D unresolved. The CDR3 extends over 17 amino acids. Germline CDR1 reads SGHAT; CDR2 reads FQNNGV. V shed 3 bases and J shed 0 bases, with 12 bases lying between them. In nucleotides, the CDR3 is TGTGCCAGCAGCTTCCTCGGGCAGCGCTCCTATAATTCACCCCTCCACTTT. Amino acids: CASSFLGQRSYNSPLHF.

This clone was observed many times. The chain links TRBV28 to TRBJ1-4, with D perhaps matching TRBD1 (6 bases). V shed 6 bases and J shed 8 bases, with 19 bases lying between them. Germline V CDR1 and CDR2: MDHEN, SYDVKM. CDR3 size: 15 residues. This chain's CDR3 is CASSLIGGEGEKLFF. The CDR3 nucleotides are TGTGCCAGCAGCCTAATAGGGGGGGAAGGAGAAAAACTGTTTTTT.

The rearrangement joins TRBV4-2 to TRBJ1-2; tentative D call: TRBD1 (6 bases). Germline lookup yields CDR1 LGHNA and CDR2 YNFKEQ. Trimming took off 1 base at V and 4 bases at J, with 10 bases between the two ends. The CDR3 runs 14 residues. This CDR3 is CASSQALTGYGYTF. CDR3 DNA sequence: TGTGCCAGCAGCCAAGCCCTGACAGGCTATGGCTACACCTTC.

V and J are TRBV20-1 and TRBJ2-1; TRBD1 matches at 7 bases. The V segment lost 5 bases and the J segment 10 bases; nucleotides outside the gene matches: 8. The germline gives CDR1 DFQATT, CDR2 SNEGSKA (reference sequence). The CDR3 sequence is 12 residues long. This CDR3 reads CSASRQGREQFF. The CDR3 nucleotides read TGCAGTGCTTCCAGACAGGGCAGGGAGCAGTTCTTC.

The rearrangement links TRBV6-1 to TRBJ1-5, with D hard to call. Germline V gene data show CDR1 as MNHNS and CDR2 as SASEGT. Trimming took off 6 bases at V and 4 bases at J, with 7 bases between the two ends. The CDR3 runs to 12 residues. Here the CDR3 DNA reads TGTGCCAGCAGGACCGGGAATCAGCCCCAGCATTTT. Translating it yields CASRTGNQPQHF.

The sample holds many counts of this clone. V and J are TRBV29-1 and TRBJ2-6, with a tentative D call TRBD2 (6 bases). Germline CDR1 SQVTM, CDR2 ANQGSEA. V was cut by 7 bases and J by 4 bases, with 17 bases left in between. CDR3 length equals 15 residues. The CDR3 DNA reads TGCAGCGGTACCACCAGGGAGGACGGGGCCAACGTCCTGACTTTC. Its protein is CSGTTREDGANVLTF.

Relative to its sample, this clone is medium-sized (0.01 to 0.1%). J is TRBJ2-3 and V is TRBV6-2 or TRBV6-3, with D tentatively TRBD2 (5 bases). The CDR3 loop spans 15 amino acids. Trimming stripped 3 bases from V and 0 bases from J, with 10 bases between. Germline lookup yields CDR1 MNHEY and CDR2 SVGEGT. CDR3 sequence (DNA): TGTGCCAGCAGTTATTTGGAGCGGAGCACAGATACGCAGTATTTT. Its protein product is CASSYLERSTDTQYF.

This chain uses TRBV7-8 with TRBJ2-5; tentative D call: TRBD2 (6 bases). Trimming removed 3 bases from V and 2 bases from J, with 19 bases in between. CDR3 size: 17 residues. Germline lookup yields CDR1 SGHVS and CDR2 FQNEAQ. The CDR3 coding sequence is TGTGCCAGCAGCTTGGGGGGTCTCCTCACAGGTCAAGAGACCCAGTACTTC. Its protein product is CASSLGGLLTGQETQYF.

Worth noting for this clone: This same CDR3 is encoded by further DNA sequences in the sample. The genes are TRBV30 and TRBJ2-7; 7 nucleotides line up with TRBD1. The CDR3 sequence is 14 residues long. V trimming: 0 bases; J trimming: 2 bases; junction bases outside the gene matches: 4. Germline V gives CDR1 GTSNPN, CDR2 SVGIG (reference sequence). CDR3 in amino acids: CAWSVAGTAYEQYF. The CDR3 DNA is TGTGCCTGGAGTGTCGCCGGGACAGCCTACGAGCAGTACTTC.

This clone occurred a few times. Its ends do not fully match the called genes, so a read error is possible. For the CDR3, the DNA is TGTGCCAGCAGTTACCCCGGACAAGGGAACACCGAAGCTTTCTTT. This translates into CASSYPGQGNTEAFF. The genes are TRBV6-2 or TRBV6-3 and TRBJ1-1; weak D call: TRBD1 (5 bases). CDR1 is MNHEY, CDR2 SVGEGT, per germline. The CDR3 runs 15 residues.

This clone was counted only a few times. The gene calls are TRBV27 and TRBJ1-5, with TRBD1 matching over 11 bases. The CDR3 is 17 amino acids. V shed 5 bases, J shed 5 bases, and the junction held 11 bases outside the gene matches. The germline V gene has CDR1 MNHEY and CDR2 SMNVEV (reference sequence). The CDR3 here is CASSLGRDRGIDQPQHF. CDR3 sequence (DNA): TGTGCCAGCAGTCTAGGTCGGGACAGGGGGATTGATCAGCCCCAGCATTTT.

By share, this clone counts as medium-sized. This chain links TRBV28 with TRBJ1-2, with 7 bases aligning to TRBD1. V lost 5 bases, J lost 8 bases, and 14 bases stayed unmatched. CDR1 is MDHEN and CDR2 is SYDVKM in the germline V gene. The CDR3 consists of 15 residues. For the CDR3, the DNA is TGTGCCAGCAGTCAGACAGGGCATCGTAGTAGAGGCTACACCTTC. This sequence encodes CASSQTGHRSRGYTF.

This clone was recorded many times. This chain uses TRBV30 with TRBJ1-2, with D maybe TRBD1 (5 bases). Per the germline V gene, CDR1 is GTSNPN and CDR2 is SVGIG (reference sequence). V shed 7 bases and J shed 4 bases, with 16 bases lying between them. The CDR3 is 13 residues long. The CDR3 loop is CASELTGPYGYTF. In DNA form, the CDR3 reads TGTGCCTCCGAACTGACGGGACCCTATGGCTACACCTTC.

This chain joins TRBV19 and TRBJ1-6; 10 positions agree with TRBD1. Germline CDR1 reads LNHDA; CDR2 reads SQIVND (reference sequence). The CDR3 has 14 amino acids. V gave up 4 bases and J gave up 10 bases; unmatched junction bases: 4. CDR3 amino acids: CASSTGTGDSPLHF. The CDR3 nucleotides are TGTGCCAGTAGTACCGGGACAGGGGACTCACCCCTCCACTTT.

This clone appeared a few times. This chain connects TRBV6-1 to TRBJ2-1; 8 positions agree with TRBD2. The CDR3 runs 14 residues. From germline, CDR1 is MNHNS and CDR2 SASEGT. With 5 bases clipped from V and 5 bases from J, the junction kept 5 bases outside the gene matches. CDR3 nucleotides: TGTGCCAGCAGTCGGCGGGAGGTTGACAATGAGCAGTTCTTC. Translating it yields CASSRREVDNEQFF.

This clone was seen a few times. At one end the junction does not follow the germline gene, possibly because of a read error. The CDR3 reads CASTKFYSNQPQHF. CDR3 nucleotide sequence: TGTGCAAGTACGAAGTTTTATAGCAATCAGCCCCAGCATTTT. V usage is TRBV19 and J usage is TRBJ1-5; D remains unclear. The CDR3 runs 14 residues. Per germline, CDR1 LNHDA and CDR2 SQIVND (reference sequence).